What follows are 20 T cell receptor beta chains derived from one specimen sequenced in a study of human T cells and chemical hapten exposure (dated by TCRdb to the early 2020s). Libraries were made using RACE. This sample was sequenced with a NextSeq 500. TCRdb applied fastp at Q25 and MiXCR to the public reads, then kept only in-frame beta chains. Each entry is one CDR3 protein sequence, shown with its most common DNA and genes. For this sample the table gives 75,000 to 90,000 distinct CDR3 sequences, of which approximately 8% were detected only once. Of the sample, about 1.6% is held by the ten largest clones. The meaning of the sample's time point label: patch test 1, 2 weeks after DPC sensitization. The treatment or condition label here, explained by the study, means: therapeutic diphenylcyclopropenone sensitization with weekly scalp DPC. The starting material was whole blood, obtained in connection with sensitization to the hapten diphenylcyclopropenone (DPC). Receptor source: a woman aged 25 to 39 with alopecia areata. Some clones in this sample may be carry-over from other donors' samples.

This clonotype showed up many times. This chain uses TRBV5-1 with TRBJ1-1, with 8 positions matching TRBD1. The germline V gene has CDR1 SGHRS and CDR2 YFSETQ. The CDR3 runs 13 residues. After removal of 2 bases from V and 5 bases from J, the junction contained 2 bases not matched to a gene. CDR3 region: CASSFDRGTEAFF. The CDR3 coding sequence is TGCGCCAGCAGCTTCGACAGGGGTACTGAAGCTTTCTTT.

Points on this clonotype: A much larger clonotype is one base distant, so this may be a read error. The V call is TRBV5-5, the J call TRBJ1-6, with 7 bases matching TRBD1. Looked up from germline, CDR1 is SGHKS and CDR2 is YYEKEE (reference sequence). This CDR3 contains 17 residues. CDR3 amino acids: CASSLGRTGVFDSPLNF. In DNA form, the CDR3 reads TGTGCCAGCAGCTTGGGGCGGACAGGTGTCTTTGATTCACCCCTCAACTTT.

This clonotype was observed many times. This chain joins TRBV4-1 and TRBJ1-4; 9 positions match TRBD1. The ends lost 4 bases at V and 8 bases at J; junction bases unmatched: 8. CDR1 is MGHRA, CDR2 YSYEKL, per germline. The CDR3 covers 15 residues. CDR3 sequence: CASSLTGGSNEKLFF. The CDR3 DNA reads TGCGCCAGCAGCCTGACAGGGGGAAGTAACGAAAAACTGTTTTTT.

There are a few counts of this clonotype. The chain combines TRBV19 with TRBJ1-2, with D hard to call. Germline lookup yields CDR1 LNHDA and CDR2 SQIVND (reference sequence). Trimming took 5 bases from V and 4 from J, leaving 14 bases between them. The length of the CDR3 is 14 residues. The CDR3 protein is CASSGPWPIYGYTF. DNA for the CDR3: TGTGCCAGTAGTGGACCCTGGCCGATCTATGGCTACACCTTC.

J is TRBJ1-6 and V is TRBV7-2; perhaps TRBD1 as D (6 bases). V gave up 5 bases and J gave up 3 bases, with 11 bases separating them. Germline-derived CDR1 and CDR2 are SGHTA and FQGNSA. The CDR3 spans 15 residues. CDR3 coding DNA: TGTGCCAGCAGCCTCCAGGGGTTCTATAATTCACCCCTCCACTTT. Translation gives CASSLQGFYNSPLHF.

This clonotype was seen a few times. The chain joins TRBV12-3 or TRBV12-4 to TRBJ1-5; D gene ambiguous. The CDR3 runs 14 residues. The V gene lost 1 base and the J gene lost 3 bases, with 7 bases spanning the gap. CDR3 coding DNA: TGTGCCAGCAGTTTAGTACAGACCAATCAGCCCCAGCATTTT. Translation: CASSLVQTNQPQHF.

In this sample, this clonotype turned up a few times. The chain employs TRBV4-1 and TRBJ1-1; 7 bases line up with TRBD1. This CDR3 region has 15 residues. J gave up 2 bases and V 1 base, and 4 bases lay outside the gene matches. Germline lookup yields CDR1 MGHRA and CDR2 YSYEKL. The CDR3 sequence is CASSQAHRGNTEAFF. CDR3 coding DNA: TGCGCCAGCAGCCAAGCCCACAGGGGAAACACTGAAGCTTTCTTT.

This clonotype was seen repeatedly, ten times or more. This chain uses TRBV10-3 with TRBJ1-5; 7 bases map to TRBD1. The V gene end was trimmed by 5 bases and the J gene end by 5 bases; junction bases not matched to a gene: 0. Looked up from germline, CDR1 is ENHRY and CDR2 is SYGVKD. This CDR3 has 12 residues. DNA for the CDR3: TGTGCCATCAGTACAGGGGATCAGCCCCAGCATTTT. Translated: CAISTGDQPQHF.

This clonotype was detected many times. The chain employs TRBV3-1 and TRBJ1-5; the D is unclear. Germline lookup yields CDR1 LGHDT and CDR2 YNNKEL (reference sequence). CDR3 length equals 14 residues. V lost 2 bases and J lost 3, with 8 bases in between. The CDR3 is CASSQFRSNQPQHF. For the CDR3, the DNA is TGTGCCAGCAGCCAATTCAGATCCAATCAGCCCCAGCATTTT.

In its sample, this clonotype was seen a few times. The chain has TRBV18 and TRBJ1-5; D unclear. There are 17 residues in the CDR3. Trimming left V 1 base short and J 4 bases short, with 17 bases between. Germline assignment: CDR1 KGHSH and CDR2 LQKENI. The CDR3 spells CASSPLGRADVNQPQHF. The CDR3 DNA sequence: TGTGCCAGCTCACCACTTGGAAGGGCAGACGTAAATCAGCCCCAGCATTTT.

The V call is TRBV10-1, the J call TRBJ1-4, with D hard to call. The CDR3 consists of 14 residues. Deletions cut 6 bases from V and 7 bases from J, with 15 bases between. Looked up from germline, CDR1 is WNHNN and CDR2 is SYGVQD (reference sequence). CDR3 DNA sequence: TGCGCCAGCAGCGAACGGTCTAAGGGTGAAAAACTGTTTTTT. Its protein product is CASSERSKGEKLFF.

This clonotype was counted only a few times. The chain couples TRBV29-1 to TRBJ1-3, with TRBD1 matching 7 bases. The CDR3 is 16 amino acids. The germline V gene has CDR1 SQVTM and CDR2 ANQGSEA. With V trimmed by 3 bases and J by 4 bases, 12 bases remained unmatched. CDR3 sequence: CSVEVPGTVGGNTIYF. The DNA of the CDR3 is TGCAGCGTTGAGGTCCCCGGGACAGTCGGCGGAAACACCATATATTTT.

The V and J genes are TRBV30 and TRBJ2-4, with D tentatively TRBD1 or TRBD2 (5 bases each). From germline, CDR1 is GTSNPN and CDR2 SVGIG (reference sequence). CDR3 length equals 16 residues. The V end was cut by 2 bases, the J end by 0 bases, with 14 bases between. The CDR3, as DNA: TGTGCCTGGAGTCGGGGCACCCTTCTAGCCAAAAACATTCAGTACTTC. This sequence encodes CAWSRGTLLAKNIQYF.

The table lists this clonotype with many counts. The DNA for the CDR3 is TGCAGTGCTAATCTTATCGGGACAGGGGGCTCGACAGATACGCAGTATTTT. It encodes CSANLIGTGGSTDTQYF. The chain is built from TRBV20-1 and TRBJ2-3; 12 nucleotides align to TRBD1. V was pared by 4 bases and J by 3 bases, with 11 bases of the junction left unmatched. The germline V gene encodes CDR1 DFQATT and CDR2 SNEGSKA (reference sequence). The CDR3 totals 17 residues.

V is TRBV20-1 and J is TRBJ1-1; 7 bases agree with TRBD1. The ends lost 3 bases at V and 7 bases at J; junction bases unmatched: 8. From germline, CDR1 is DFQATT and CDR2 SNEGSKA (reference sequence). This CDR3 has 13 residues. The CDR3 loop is CSASEGQALEAFF. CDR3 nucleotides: TGCAGTGCTAGCGAAGGACAGGCCCTTGAAGCTTTCTTT.

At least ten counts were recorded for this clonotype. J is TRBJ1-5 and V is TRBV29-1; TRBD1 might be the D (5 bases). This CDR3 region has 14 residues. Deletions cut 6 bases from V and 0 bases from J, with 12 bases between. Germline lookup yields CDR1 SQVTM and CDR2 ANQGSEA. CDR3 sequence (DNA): TGCAGCGTCCGAGGGGTGAATAGCAATCAGCCCCAGCATTTT. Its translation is CSVRGVNSNQPQHF.

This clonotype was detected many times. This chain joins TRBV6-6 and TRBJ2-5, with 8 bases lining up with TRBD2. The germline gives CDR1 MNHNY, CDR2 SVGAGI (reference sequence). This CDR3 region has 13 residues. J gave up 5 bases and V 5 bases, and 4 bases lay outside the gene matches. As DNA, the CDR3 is TGTGCCAGCAGTCTCGGGGGGGGCGAGACCCAGTACTTC. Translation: CASSLGGGETQYF.

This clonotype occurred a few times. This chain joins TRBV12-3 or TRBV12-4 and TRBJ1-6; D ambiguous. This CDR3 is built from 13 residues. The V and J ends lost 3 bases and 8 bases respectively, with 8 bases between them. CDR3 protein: CASSLARDSPLHF. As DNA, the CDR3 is TGTGCCAGCAGTTTGGCCAGAGATTCACCCCTCCACTTT.

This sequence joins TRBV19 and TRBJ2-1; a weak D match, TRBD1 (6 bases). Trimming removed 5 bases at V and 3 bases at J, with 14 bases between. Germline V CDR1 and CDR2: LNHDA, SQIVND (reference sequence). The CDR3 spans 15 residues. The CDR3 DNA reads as TGTGCCAGTAGTCAAAGCCAGGGGCTCTACAATGAGCAGTTCTTC. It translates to CASSQSQGLYNEQFF. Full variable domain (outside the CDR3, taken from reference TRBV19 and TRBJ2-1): DGGITQSPKYLFRKEGQNVTLSCEQNLNHDAMYWYRQDPGQGLRLIYYSQIVNDFQKGDIAEGYSVSREKKESFPLTVTSAQKNPTAFYLCASSQSQGLYNEQFFGPGTRLTVL.

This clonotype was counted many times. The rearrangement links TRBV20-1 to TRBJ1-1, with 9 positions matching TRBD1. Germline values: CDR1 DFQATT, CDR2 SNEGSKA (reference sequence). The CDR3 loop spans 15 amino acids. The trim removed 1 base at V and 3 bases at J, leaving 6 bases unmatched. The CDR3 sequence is CSARGTGEIDTEAFF. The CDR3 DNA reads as TGCAGTGCTAGAGGGACAGGGGAGATAGACACTGAAGCTTTCTTT.